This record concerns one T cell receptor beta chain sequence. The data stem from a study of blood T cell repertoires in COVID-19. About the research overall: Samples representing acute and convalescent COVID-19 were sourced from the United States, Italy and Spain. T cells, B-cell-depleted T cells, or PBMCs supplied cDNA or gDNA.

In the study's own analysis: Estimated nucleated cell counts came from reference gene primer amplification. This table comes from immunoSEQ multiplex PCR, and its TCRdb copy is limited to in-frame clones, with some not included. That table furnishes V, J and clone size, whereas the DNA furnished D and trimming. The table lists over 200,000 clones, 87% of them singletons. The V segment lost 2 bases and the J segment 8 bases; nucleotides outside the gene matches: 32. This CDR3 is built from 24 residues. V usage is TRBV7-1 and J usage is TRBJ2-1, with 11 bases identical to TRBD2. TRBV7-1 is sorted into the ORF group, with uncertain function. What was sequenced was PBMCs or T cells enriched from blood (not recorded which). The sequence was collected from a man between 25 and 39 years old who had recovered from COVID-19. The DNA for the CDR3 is TGTGCCAGCAGCTCACCCCCCCCTCGGCTAGCGGGAGGTCCCCCCGACAAAGGGGCCGATGAGCAGTTCTTC. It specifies CASSSPPPRLAGGPPDKGADEQFF.